The clone carrying this T cell receptor (beta chain) came up once. As yet, its antigen is unknown. The V and J ends lost 3 bases and 7 bases respectively, with 7 bases between them. CDR1 and CDR2 (germline): MNHNS, SASEGT. CDR3 size: 13 residues. Generated by immunoSEQ multiplex PCR, the TCRdb table keeps only in-frame clones and is missing some. Among 95,000 to 150,000 clones listed, roughly nine tenths were seen once. This sample is part of a study of T cell responses to AZD1222 COVID-19 vaccine. Across the study: Whether given at about 4 or about 12 weeks, second doses were pooled.

Findings and caveats of the study: Clonal diversity was possibly underestimated; the donors were predominantly white British and more often female.

This sample comprised peripheral blood, obtained on day 0 of AZD1222 vaccination. V usage is TRBV6-1 and J usage is TRBJ1-6; D not certain. The sequence came from an adult in good health. CDR3 nucleotide sequence: TGTGCCAGCAGTGATAGGGAGAATTCACCCCTCCACTTT. This gives the protein CASSDRENSPLHF.